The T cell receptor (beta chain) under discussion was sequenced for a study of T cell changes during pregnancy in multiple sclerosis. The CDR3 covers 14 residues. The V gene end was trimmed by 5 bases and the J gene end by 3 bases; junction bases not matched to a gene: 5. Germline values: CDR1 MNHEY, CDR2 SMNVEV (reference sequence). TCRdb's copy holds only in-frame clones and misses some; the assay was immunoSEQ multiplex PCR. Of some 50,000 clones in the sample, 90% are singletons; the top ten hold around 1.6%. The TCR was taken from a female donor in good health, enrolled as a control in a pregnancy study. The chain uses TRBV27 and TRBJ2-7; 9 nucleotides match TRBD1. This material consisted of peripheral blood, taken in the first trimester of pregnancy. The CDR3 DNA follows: TGTGCCAGCAGTCGAACAGGGGGCTTCTACGAGCAGTACTTC. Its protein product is CASSRTGGFYEQYF.